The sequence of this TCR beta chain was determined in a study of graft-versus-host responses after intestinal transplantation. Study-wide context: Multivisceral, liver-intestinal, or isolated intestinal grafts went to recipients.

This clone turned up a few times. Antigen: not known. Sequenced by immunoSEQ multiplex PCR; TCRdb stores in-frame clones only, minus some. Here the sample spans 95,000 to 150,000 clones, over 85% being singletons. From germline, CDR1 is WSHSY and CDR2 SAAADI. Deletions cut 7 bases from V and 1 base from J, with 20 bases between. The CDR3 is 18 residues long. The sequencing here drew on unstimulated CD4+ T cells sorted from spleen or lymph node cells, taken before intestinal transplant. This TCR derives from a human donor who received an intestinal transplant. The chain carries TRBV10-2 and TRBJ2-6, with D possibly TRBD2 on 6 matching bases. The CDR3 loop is CASTDRAAGISGANVLTF. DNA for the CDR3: TGCGCCAGCACCGATCGGGCGGCGGGGATATCTGGGGCCAACGTCCTGACTTTC.